Each of the 25 T cell receptor beta chains below was sequenced from the same sample in a study of T cell repertoires in cytomegalovirus infection. TCRdb re-called the reads through MiXCR, storing one row per CDR3 protein. The data show 200,000 to 300,000 distinct CDR3 sequences, roughly 15% seen once. The sequenced sample consisted of PBMCs. Receptor source: a human donor in good health (CMV status not recorded). Some clones in this sample may be carry-over from other donors' samples.

This clonotype turned up a few times. The chain employs TRBV12-3 or TRBV12-4 and TRBJ2-3, with D maybe TRBD1 (6 bases). V lost 6 bases to trimming and J lost 0 bases, with 16 bases between them. This CDR3 spans 16 amino acids. The CDR3 loop reads CASRKTGTLSTDTQYF. The CDR3 coding sequence is TGTGCCAGCAGAAAAACCGGGACACTTAGCACAGATACGCAGTATTTT.

This clonotype was seen many times. The chain couples TRBV7-2 to TRBJ1-2; D perhaps matches TRBD1 (6 bases). CDR3 size: 14 residues. Germline V gene data show CDR1 as SGHTA and CDR2 as FQGNSA. The V gene lost 1 base and the J gene lost 6 bases, with 12 bases spanning the gap. CDR3 protein: CASSLVGGANGYTF. In DNA, the CDR3 is TGTGCCAGCAGCTTAGTGGGGGGCGCAAATGGCTACACCTTC.

The chain employs TRBV5-4 and TRBJ2-3, with 10 positions matching TRBD2. The CDR3 totals 19 residues. Losses at the gene ends were 4 bases for V and 2 bases for J; bases not matched to a gene: 16. The germline gives CDR1 SGHNT, CDR2 YYREEE (reference sequence). The CDR3 sequence: CASSAGAPGLAEDTDTQYF. CDR3 sequence (DNA): TGTGCCAGCAGCGCCGGTGCCCCAGGACTAGCGGAAGACACAGATACGCAGTATTTT.

The rearrangement joins TRBV19 to TRBJ2-1; TRBD1 is a possible D gene (6 bases). This CDR3 spans 15 amino acids. Germline V CDR1 and CDR2: LNHDA, SQIVND (reference sequence). The germline V and J ends were trimmed by 5 bases and 0 bases, with 11 bases remaining between them. CDR3 sequence reads: CASSPQGYSYNEQFF. CDR3 sequence (DNA): TGTGCCAGTAGTCCACAGGGTTACTCCTACAATGAGCAGTTCTTC.

CDR3 protein: CSPSTGETQYF. CDR3 coding DNA: TGCAGCCCTTCCACAGGGGAGACCCAGTACTTC. The genes are TRBV29-1 and TRBJ2-5; D is perhaps TRBD1 (6 bases). The CDR3 is made up of 11 amino acids. Per the germline V gene, CDR1 is SQVTM and CDR2 is ANQGSEA. V was trimmed by 8 bases and J by 5 bases, leaving 12 bases between them.

This clonotype was seen repeatedly, ten times or more. J is TRBJ2-4 and V is TRBV7-9, with D possibly being TRBD2 (5 bases). Trimming pared 5 bases from V and 6 bases from J, leaving 5 bases between. In germline, CDR1 is SEHNR, CDR2 FQNEAQ (reference sequence). This CDR3 has 11 residues. The DNA of the CDR3 is TGTGCCAGCAGCGCGGGAAACATTCAGTACTTC. Its translation: CASSAGNIQYF. The full variable domain, rest sourced from reference TRBV7-9 and TRBJ2-4, is DTGVSQNPRHKITKRGQNVTFRCDPISEHNRLYWYRQTLGQGPEFLTYFQNEAQLEKSRLLSDRFSAERPKGSFSTLEIQRTEQGDSAMYLCASSAGNIQYFGAGTRLSVL.

This clonotype appeared many times. This chain uses TRBV7-6 with TRBJ2-3; D is undetermined. V was pared by 6 bases and J by 3 bases, with 22 bases between. This CDR3 spans 17 amino acids. CDR1 SGHVS and CDR2 FNYEAQ come from the germline V gene. CDR3 protein: CASSPRAWQGMTDTQYF. DNA of the CDR3: TGTGCCAGCAGTCCCCGAGCTTGGCAAGGGATGACAGATACGCAGTATTTT.

The table lists this clonotype with many counts. The chain employs TRBV4-1 and TRBJ1-1; D is unclear. Germline-derived CDR1 and CDR2 are MGHRA and YSYEKL. The CDR3 extends over 13 amino acids. The V and J ends lost 0 bases and 3 bases respectively, with 5 bases between them. The CDR3 protein is CASSQDWDTEAFF. The CDR3 bases are TGCGCCAGCAGCCAAGACTGGGACACTGAAGCTTTCTTT.

This clonotype has a count of ten or more. V and J are TRBV12-3 or TRBV12-4 and TRBJ2-7; D is perhaps TRBD1 (5 bases). The V gene lost 8 bases and the J gene lost 3 bases, with 17 bases spanning the gap. CDR3 length equals 14 residues. CDR3 sequence: CASRRAGKLYEQYF. The CDR3 coding sequence is TGTGCCAGCCGACGGGCAGGGAAACTCTACGAGCAGTACTTC.

This clonotype has only a few counts. The chain is built from TRBV12-3 or TRBV12-4 and TRBJ2-3; no reliable D call. CDR3 length: 15 amino acids. Trimming removed 2 bases from V and 6 bases from J, with 15 bases in between. Here the CDR3 DNA reads TGTGCCAGCAGTTTAAAAGGGCTTAGGAGCGATACGCAGTATTTT. Translated: CASSLKGLRSDTQYF.

The table lists this clonotype with many counts. No conserved phenylalanine or tryptophan ends this CDR3, so it is likely a read error. V is TRBV7-9 and J is TRBJ1-1; unclear D gene. V lost 2 bases, J lost 8 bases, and 12 bases lay in between. Looked up from germline, CDR1 is SEHNR and CDR2 is FQNEAQ (reference sequence). CDR3 length equals 13 residues. DNA for the CDR3: TGTGCCAGCAGCTTAAACGATGGGCCCGAAGCTTTCCTT. Translating it yields CASSLNDGPEAFL.

This clonotype was observed many times. The V and J genes are TRBV7-2 and TRBJ2-5, with D unresolved. The CDR3 spans 12 residues. Germline CDR1 and CDR2: SGHTA and FQGNSA. V lost 5 bases, J lost 3 bases, and 7 bases lay in between. This chain's CDR3 is CASSPSKETQYF. The CDR3 bases are TGTGCCAGCAGCCCCTCAAAAGAGACCCAGTACTTC.

The rearrangement links TRBV29-1 to TRBJ2-5; 7 bases match TRBD1. The V gene's germline CDR1 is SQVTM and CDR2 ANQGSEA. J was trimmed by 1 base and V by 1 base; bases with no gene match: 6. This CDR3 is 15 amino acids long. CDR3 residues: CSVEGWGQIQETQYF. CDR3 in DNA: TGCAGCGTTGAAGGTTGGGGACAGATCCAAGAGACCCAGTACTTC.

This chain connects TRBV7-9 to TRBJ1-5; D is unclear. Germline-derived CDR1 and CDR2 are SEHNR and FQNEAQ (reference sequence). The CDR3 runs 16 residues. Trimming shortened V by 3 bases and J by 2 bases, and 14 bases separated the two germline ends. CDR3 protein: CASSFDGSSGNQPQHF. DNA for the CDR3: TGTGCCAGCAGCTTCGACGGAAGTAGCGGCAATCAGCCCCAGCATTTT. The full variable domain, with the rest looked up from reference TRBV7-9 and TRBJ1-5, is DTGVSQNPRHKITKRGQNVTFRCDPISEHNRLYWYRQTLGQGPEFLTYFQNEAQLEKSRLLSDRFSAERPKGSFSTLEIQRTEQGDSAMYLCASSFDGSSGNQPQHFGDGTRLSIL.

Only a few counts were recorded for this clonotype. The chain has TRBV28 and TRBJ2-1, with 8 bases lining up with TRBD1. V gave up 6 bases and J gave up 5 bases; unmatched junction bases: 6. Germline lookup yields CDR1 MDHEN and CDR2 SYDVKM. CDR3 length: 14 amino acids. The CDR3 DNA follows: TGTGCCAGCAGGGTGACAGGGGCTAACAATGAGCAGTTCTTC. Its translation is CASRVTGANNEQFF.

This clonotype occurred a few times. The V gene is TRBV11-2, the J gene TRBJ1-1; D not certain. V was shortened by 3 bases and J by 1 base, with 9 bases between the two germline ends. CDR1 SGHAT and CDR2 FQNNGV come from the germline V gene. This CDR3 contains 14 residues. The CDR3 bases are TGTGCCAGCAGCTTTAAGGGATCGAACACTGAAGCTTTCTTT. Protein: CASSFKGSNTEAFF.

CDR3 amino acids: CASSLRDRGKLFF. The CDR3 nucleotides are TGTGCCAGCAGTTTACGGGACAGGGGAAAACTGTTTTTT. The chain joins TRBV28 to TRBJ1-4; 10 positions match TRBD1. The CDR3 sequence is 13 residues long. Germline CDR1 reads MDHEN; CDR2 reads SYDVKM. Unmatched junction bases numbered 1, after V lost 2 bases and J lost 10 bases.

CDR3 nucleotides: TGTGCCAGCAGTCCCCCCTACAGGGGCCCGGACATTCAGTACTTC. This translates into CASSPPYRGPDIQYF. The chain links TRBV28 to TRBJ2-4; 7 bases are a match to TRBD1. The trim removed 5 bases at V and 8 bases at J, leaving 12 bases unmatched. CDR1 is MDHEN, CDR2 SYDVKM, per germline. The CDR3 totals 15 residues.

This chain uses TRBV5-1 with TRBJ1-4; D is uncertain. The germline V and J ends were trimmed by 0 bases and 2 bases, with 5 bases remaining between them. The CDR3 covers 14 residues. Germline CDR1 SGHRS, CDR2 YFSETQ. This chain's CDR3 is CASSLGFTNEKLFF. The CDR3 DNA is TGCGCCAGCAGCTTGGGGTTTACTAATGAAAAACTGTTTTTT. The full variable domain, in which reference TRBV5-1 and TRBJ1-4 provide the parts outside the CDR3, is KAGVTQTPRYLIKTRGQQVTLSCSPISGHRSVSWYQQTPGQGLQFLFEYFSETQRNKGNFPGRFSGRQFSNSRSEMNVSTLELGDSALYLCASSLGFTNEKLFFGSGTQLSVL.

In the case of this clonotype: A much larger clone differs by one base, so this may be a read error. The chain combines TRBV6-2 or TRBV6-3 with TRBJ2-7; D may be TRBD1 (6 bases). CDR1 and CDR2 (germline): MNHEY, SVGEGT. The CDR3 length is 13 residues. In nucleotides, the CDR3 is TGTACCAGCAGTCCTCAAGGGGGCTACGAGCAGTACTTC. Translated: CTSSPQGGYEQYF.

Here the CDR3 reads CASSPRDRLRGSYNEQFF. The CDR3 DNA sequence: TGTGCCAGCAGCCCAAGGGACCGTCTCCGGGGGTCCTACAATGAGCAGTTCTTC. The chain links TRBV3-1 to TRBJ2-1; TRBD2 might be the D (6 bases). This CDR3 region has 18 residues. Germline loops: CDR1 LGHDT, CDR2 YNNKEL (reference sequence). Trimming removed 4 bases from V and 1 base from J, with 20 bases in between.

Remarks on this clonotype: This may arise from a read error, as a much more abundant clone is one base away. The rearrangement joins TRBV7-4 to TRBJ2-1; D is tentatively TRBD1 or TRBD2 (7 bases each). Trimming pared 5 bases from V and 5 bases from J, leaving 19 bases between. Germline V lookup: CDR1 SGHVT, CDR2 SQSDAQ. CDR3 length: 16 amino acids. CDR3 region: CASSAQGGVGNNEQFF. DNA of the CDR3: TGTGCCAGCAGCGCGCAGGGGGGGGTGGGAAACAATGAGCAGTTCTTC.

This clonotype came up a few times. At one end, the junction sequence differs from germline, possibly due to a read error. The CDR3 region is CASSPGLVLNF. CDR3 sequence (DNA): TGTGCCAGCTCACCAGGACTGGTTCTTAACTTC. The chain recombines TRBV18 with TRBJ2-5; a weak D match, TRBD2 (5 bases). This CDR3 comprises 11 residues. Germline lookup yields CDR1 KGHSH and CDR2 LQKENI. The full variable domain, in which reference TRBV18 and TRBJ2-5 provide the parts outside the CDR3, is NAGVMQNPRHLVRRRGQEARLRCSPMKGHSHVYWYRQLPEEGLKFMVYLQKENIIDESGMPKERFSAEFPKEGPSILRIQQVVRGDSAAYFCASSPGLVLNFGPGTRLLVL.

CDR3 residues: CSARTGGANYGYTF. The DNA for the CDR3 is TGCAGTGCAAGAACAGGGGGCGCTAACTATGGCTACACCTTC. The V and J genes are TRBV20-1 and TRBJ1-2; 9 bases fit TRBD1. V was clipped by 6 bases and J by 0 bases; unmatched bases: 5. The CDR3 extends over 14 amino acids. Looked up from germline, CDR1 is DFQATT and CDR2 is SNEGSKA (reference sequence).

The chain employs TRBV10-3 and TRBJ1-4; D is uncertain. This CDR3 has 14 amino acids. V was trimmed by 0 bases and J by 5 bases, leaving 7 bases between them. Germline CDR1 reads ENHRY; CDR2 reads SYGVKD. The CDR3 sequence is CAISESGVNEKLFF. The CDR3 bases are TGTGCCATCAGTGAGTCCGGAGTAAATGAAAAACTGTTTTTT.